One and the same sample provided the 9 T cell receptor beta chains below, sequenced in a study of CXCR3-negative and CXCR3-positive naive CD8 T cells. cDNA libraries for TRB were generated by 5' RACE incorporating UMI labels. For each CDR3 protein, TCRdb gives one entry from its re-call of the 5' RACE reads, without DNA. The specimen's table records over 80,000 distinct CDR3 sequences. Specimen: naive CXCR3- CD8+ T cells from blood. Subset noted: CD45RO-CCR7+CD27+CD95- naive CD8+ T cells lacking CXCR3 (TNR3-). The source is a human donor in good health. Some clones in this sample may be carry-over from other donors' samples.

The rearrangement joins TRBV7-6 to TRBJ2-5; without DNA, the TCRdb call of TRBD1 cannot be checked. Germline V gene data show CDR1 as SGHVS and CDR2 as FNYEAQ. The length of the CDR3 is 16 residues. Here the CDR3 reads CASSLGGSGTGETQYF.

The chain links TRBV7-3 to TRBJ2-7. The CDR3 has 14 residues. CDR1 and CDR2 from the germline V gene are SGHTA and FQGTGA. CDR3: CASSKGSNSYEQYF.

The gene calls are TRBV9 and TRBJ2-1; without DNA, the TCRdb call of TRBD1 cannot be checked. This CDR3 has 19 amino acids. Per the germline V gene, CDR1 is SGDLS and CDR2 is YYNGEE. CDR3 loop: CASSVPQGEGATLENEQFF. Variable domain in full (rest from reference TRBV9 and TRBJ2-1): DSGVTQTPKHLITATGQRVTLRCSPRSGDLSVYWYQQSLDQGLQFLIQYYNGEERAKGNILERFSAQQFPDLHSELNLSSLELGDSALYFCASSVPQGEGATLENEQFFGPGTRLTVL.

The gene calls are TRBV6-6 and TRBJ2-7; the D call from TCRdb, TRBD2, cannot be confirmed without DNA. The CDR3 has 17 residues. The germline gives CDR1 MNHNY, CDR2 SVGAGI (reference sequence). CDR3 sequence: CASSSPATSGGNYEQYF.

The V gene is TRBV5-5, the J gene TRBJ2-1. From germline, CDR1 is SGHKS and CDR2 YYEKEE (reference sequence). CDR3 length: 15 amino acids. The CDR3 protein is CASSQLGNSYNEQFF.

This chain links TRBV12-3 or TRBV12-4 with TRBJ2-1; TCRdb reports TRBD1, a call that lacks DNA to check it against. The CDR3 spans 15 residues. CDR3 protein: CASSLPRQGDNEQFF.

V and J are TRBV28 and TRBJ1-2. This CDR3 region has 14 residues. Germline V gene data show CDR1 as MDHEN and CDR2 as SYDVKM. The CDR3 loop reads CASSFRSAGNGPIF.

V gene TRBV7-7 combines with J gene TRBJ1-1; TCRdb calls TRBD1, which cannot be checked without DNA. Germline V gives CDR1 SSHAT, CDR2 FNYEAQ (reference sequence). This CDR3 has 17 residues. The chain's CDR3 is CASSSLRGQEMNTEAFF.

This chain joins TRBV20-1 and TRBJ1-1; TCRdb reports TRBD1, a call that lacks DNA to check it against. This CDR3 is built from 15 residues. In germline, CDR1 is DFQATT, CDR2 SNEGSKA (reference sequence). CDR3: CSEVPLDRVNTEAFF.